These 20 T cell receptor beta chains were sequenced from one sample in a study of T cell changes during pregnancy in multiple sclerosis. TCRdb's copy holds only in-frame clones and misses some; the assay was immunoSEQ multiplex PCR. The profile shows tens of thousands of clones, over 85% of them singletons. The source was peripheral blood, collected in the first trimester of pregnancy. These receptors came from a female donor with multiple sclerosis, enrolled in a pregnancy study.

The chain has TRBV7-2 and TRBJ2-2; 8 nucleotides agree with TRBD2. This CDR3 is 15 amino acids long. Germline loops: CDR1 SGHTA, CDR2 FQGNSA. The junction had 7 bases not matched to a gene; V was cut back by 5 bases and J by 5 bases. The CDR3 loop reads CASSPPGLDTGELFF. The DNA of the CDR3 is TGTGCCAGCAGCCCCCCGGGACTAGATACCGGGGAGCTGTTTTTT.

The CDR3 loop is CASSLIRRGQTLRMNTEAFF. CDR3 DNA: TGTGCCAGCAGTTTAATAAGGAGGGGGCAGACGTTACGGATGAACACTGAAGCTTTCTTT. The chain joins TRBV28 to TRBJ1-1; TRBD1 matches at 7 bases. CDR1 and CDR2 from the germline V gene are MDHEN and SYDVKM. The J segment lost 0 bases and the V segment lost 2 bases, leaving 18 bases of the junction unmatched. The CDR3 has 20 residues.

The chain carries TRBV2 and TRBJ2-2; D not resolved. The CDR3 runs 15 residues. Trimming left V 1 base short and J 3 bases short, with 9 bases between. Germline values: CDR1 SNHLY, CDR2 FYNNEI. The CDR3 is CASSEVPLDTGELFF. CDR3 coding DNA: TGTGCCAGCAGTGAAGTTCCCCTTGACACCGGGGAGCTGTTTTTT.

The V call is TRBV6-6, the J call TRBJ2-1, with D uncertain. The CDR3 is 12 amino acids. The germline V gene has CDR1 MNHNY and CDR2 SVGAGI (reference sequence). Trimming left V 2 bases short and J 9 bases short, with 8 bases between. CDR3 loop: CASSYTGTEQFF. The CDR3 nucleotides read TGTGCCAGCAGTTACACGGGTACTGAGCAGTTCTTC.

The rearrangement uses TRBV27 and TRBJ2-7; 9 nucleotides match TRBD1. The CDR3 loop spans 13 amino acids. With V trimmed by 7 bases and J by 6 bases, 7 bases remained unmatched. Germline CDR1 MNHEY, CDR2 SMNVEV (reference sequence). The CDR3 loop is CASTGQGFSEQYF. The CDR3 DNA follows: TGTGCCAGCACCGGACAGGGGTTTAGCGAGCAGTACTTC.

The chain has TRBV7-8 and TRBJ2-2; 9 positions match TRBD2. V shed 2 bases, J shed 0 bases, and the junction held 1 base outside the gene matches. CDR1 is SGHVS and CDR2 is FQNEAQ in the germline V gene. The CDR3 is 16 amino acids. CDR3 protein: CASSLSGGSNTGELFF. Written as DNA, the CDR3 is TGTGCCAGCAGCTTAAGCGGGGGGTCGAACACCGGGGAGCTGTTTTTT.

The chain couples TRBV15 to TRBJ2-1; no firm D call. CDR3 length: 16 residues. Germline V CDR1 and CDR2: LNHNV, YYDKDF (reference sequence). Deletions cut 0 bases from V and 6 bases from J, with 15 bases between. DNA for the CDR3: TGTGCCACCAGCAGAGAAGGCCTAGGTCTCTCCAATGAGCAGTTCTTC. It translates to CATSREGLGLSNEQFF.

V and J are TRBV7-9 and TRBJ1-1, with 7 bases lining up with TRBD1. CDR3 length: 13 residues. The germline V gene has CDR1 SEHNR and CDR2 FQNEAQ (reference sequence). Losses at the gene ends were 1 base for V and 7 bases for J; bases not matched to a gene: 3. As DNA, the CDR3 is TGTGCCAGCAGCTTAGGACAGGGACTTGAAGCTTTCTTT. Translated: CASSLGQGLEAFF.

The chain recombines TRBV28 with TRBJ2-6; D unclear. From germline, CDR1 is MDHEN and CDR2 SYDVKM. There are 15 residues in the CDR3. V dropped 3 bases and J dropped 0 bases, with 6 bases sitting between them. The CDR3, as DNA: TGTGCCAGCAGTTTGTTGAGCTCTGGGGCCAACGTCCTGACTTTC. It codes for CASSLLSSGANVLTF.

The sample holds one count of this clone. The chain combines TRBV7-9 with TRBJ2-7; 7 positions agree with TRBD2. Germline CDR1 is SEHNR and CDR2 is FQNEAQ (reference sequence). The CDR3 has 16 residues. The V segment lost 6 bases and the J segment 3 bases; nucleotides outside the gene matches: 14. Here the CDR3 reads CASSPESGGRFYEQYF. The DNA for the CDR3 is TGTGCCAGCAGTCCTGAGAGTGGCGGGAGATTCTACGAGCAGTACTTC.

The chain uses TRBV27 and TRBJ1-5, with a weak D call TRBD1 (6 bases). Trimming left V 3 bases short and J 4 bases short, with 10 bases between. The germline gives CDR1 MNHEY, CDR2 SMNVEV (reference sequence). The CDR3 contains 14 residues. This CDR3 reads CASSFDRTNQPQHF. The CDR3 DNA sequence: TGTGCCAGCAGTTTCGACAGGACTAATCAGCCCCAGCATTTT.

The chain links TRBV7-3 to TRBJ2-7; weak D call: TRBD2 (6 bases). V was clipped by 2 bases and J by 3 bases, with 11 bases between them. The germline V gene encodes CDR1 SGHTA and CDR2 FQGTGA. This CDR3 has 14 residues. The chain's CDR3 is CASSLGGGLYEQYF. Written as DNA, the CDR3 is TGTGCCAGCAGCTTAGGGGGAGGCCTCTACGAGCAGTACTTC. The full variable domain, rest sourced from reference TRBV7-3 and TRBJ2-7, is GAGVSQTPSNKVTEKGKYVELRCDPISGHTALYWYRQSLGQGPEFLIYFQGTGAADDSGLPNDRFFAVRPEGSVSTLKIQRTERGDSAVYLCASSLGGGLYEQYFGPGTRLTVT.

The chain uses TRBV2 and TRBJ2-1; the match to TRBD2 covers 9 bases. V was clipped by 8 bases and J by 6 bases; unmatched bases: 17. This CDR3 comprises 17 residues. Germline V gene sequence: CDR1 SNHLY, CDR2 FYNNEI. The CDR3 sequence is CASAKGGWTSDSNEQFF. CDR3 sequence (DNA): TGTGCCAGCGCTAAAGGTGGCTGGACTAGCGACTCCAATGAGCAGTTCTTC.

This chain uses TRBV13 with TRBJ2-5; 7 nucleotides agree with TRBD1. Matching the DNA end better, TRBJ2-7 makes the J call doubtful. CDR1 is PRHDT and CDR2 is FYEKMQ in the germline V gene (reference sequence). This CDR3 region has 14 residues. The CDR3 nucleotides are TGTGCCAGCAGCGCTGGGCAGGGGGCCTACGAGCAGTACTTC. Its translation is CASSAGQGAYEQYF.

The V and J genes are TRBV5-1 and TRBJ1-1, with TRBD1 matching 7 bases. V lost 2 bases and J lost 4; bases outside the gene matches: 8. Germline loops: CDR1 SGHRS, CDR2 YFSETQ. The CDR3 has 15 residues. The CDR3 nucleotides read TGCGCCAGCAGCTTCTGGACAGGCCAGCCCACTGAAGCTTTCTTT. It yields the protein CASSFWTGQPTEAFF. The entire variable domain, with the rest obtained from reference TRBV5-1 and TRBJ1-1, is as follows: KAGVTQTPRYLIKTRGQQVTLSCSPISGHRSVSWYQQTPGQGLQFLFEYFSETQRNKGNFPGRFSGRQFSNSRSEMNVSTLELGDSALYLCASSFWTGQPTEAFFGQGTRLTVV.

The CDR3 here is CASIRGGDRGRGGNTIYF. The CDR3 DNA follows: TGTGCCAGCATCAGAGGGGGAGACAGGGGACGGGGCGGAAACACCATATATTTT. V and J are TRBV7-9 and TRBJ1-3, with 8 bases aligning to TRBD1. V shed 7 bases, J shed 4 bases, and the junction held 18 bases outside the gene matches. The CDR3 is made up of 18 amino acids. Germline CDR1 reads SEHNR; CDR2 reads FQNEAQ (reference sequence).

The CDR3 region has the DNA TGTGCCAGCAGCTACTTCGGACGGGGACAGGGGAAGTCTGAAGCTTTCTTT. Its translation is CASSYFGRGQGKSEAFF. The chain combines TRBV2 with TRBJ1-1, with 10 bases that match TRBD1. The germline gives CDR1 SNHLY, CDR2 FYNNEI. V trimming: 6 bases; J trimming: 6 bases; junction bases outside the gene matches: 16. This CDR3 is built from 17 residues. The full variable domain, rest sourced from reference TRBV2 and TRBJ1-1, is EPEVTQTPSHQVTQMGQEVILRCVPISNHLYFYWYRQILGQKVEFLVSFYNNEISEKSEIFDDQFSVERPDGSNFTLKIRSTKLEDSAMYFCASSYFGRGQGKSEAFFGQGTRLTVV.

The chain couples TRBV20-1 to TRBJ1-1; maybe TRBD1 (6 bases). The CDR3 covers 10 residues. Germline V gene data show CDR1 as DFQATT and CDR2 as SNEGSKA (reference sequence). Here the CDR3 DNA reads TGCAGGGCACAGGGCGCTGAAGCTTTCTTT. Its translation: CRAQGAEAFF.

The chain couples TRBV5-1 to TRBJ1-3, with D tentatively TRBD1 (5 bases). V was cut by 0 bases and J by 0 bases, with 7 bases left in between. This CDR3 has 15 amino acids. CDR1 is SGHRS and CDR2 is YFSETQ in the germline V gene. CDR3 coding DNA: TGCGCCAGCAGCTTGGCGGGGGGCTCTGGAAACACCATATATTTT. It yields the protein CASSLAGGSGNTIYF.

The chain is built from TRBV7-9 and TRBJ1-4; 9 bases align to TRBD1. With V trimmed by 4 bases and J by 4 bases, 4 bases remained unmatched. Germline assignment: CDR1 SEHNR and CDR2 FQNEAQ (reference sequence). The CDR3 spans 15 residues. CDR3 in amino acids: CASSSRDRVNEKLFF. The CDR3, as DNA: TGTGCCAGCAGCTCCCGGGACAGGGTTAATGAAAAACTGTTTTTT.